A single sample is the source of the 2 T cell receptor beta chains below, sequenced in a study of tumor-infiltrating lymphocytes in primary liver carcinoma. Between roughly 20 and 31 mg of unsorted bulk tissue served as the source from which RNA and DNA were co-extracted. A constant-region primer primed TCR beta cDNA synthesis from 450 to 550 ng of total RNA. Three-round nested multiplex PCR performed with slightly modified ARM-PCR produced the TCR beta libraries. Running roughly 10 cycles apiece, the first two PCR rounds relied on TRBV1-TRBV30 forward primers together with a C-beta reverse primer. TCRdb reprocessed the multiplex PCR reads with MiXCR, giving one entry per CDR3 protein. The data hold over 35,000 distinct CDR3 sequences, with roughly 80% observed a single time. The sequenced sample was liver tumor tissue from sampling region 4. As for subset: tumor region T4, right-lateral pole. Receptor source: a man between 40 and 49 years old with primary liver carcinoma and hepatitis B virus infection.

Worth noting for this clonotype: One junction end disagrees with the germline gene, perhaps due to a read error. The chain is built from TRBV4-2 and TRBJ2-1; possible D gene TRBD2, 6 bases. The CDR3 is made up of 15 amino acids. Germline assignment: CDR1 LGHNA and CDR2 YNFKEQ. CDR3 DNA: TGTACCAGCAGTCAAGATTGGACTACCGGAGGTGAGCAGTTCTTC. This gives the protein CTSSQDWTTGGEQFF.

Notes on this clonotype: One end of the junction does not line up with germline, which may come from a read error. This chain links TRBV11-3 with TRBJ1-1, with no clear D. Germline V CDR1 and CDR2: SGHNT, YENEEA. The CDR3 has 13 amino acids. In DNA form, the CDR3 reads TGTGCCAAGAGCTTAGCAGTTAACACAGAAGCTTTCTTT. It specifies CAKSLAVNTEAFF.